Shown below are 21 T cell receptor beta chains from a single sample sequenced in a study of blood T cell repertoires in COVID-19. The data were produced by immunoSEQ multiplex PCR, yet TCRdb's version contains in-frame clones alone and is incomplete. The profile covers around 260,000 clones, with approximately 90% appearing a single time and around 0.88% taken by the ten largest. The sample comprised peripheral blood. The receptors here all came from a man aged 25-40 years with acute or convalescent COVID-19.

The chain joins TRBV27 to TRBJ2-1; D possibly corresponds to TRBD1 (5 bases). The V gene's germline CDR1 is MNHEY and CDR2 SMNVEV (reference sequence). V gave up 6 bases and J gave up 1 base, with 13 bases separating them. This CDR3 has 15 amino acids. CDR3 DNA sequence: TGTGCCAGCAGCTCCAGGGTCACTTCCTACAATGAGCAGTTCTTC. Its translation is CASSSRVTSYNEQFF.

The rearrangement joins TRBV5-6 to TRBJ1-4, with D unclear. The CDR3 length is 13 residues. The V end lost 4 bases, the J end lost 3 bases, and 7 bases lay between the germline ends. Germline V gene lookup returns CDR1 SGHDT and CDR2 YYEEEE. The CDR3 loop reads CASSTGANEKLFF. DNA of the CDR3: TGTGCCAGCAGCACCGGGGCTAATGAAAAACTGTTTTTT.

The CDR3 sequence is CAWSELTDTQYF. Written as DNA, the CDR3 is TGTGCCTGGAGTGAACTCACAGATACGCAGTATTTT. The V call is TRBV30, the J call TRBJ2-3, with no clear D. V lost 1 base and J lost 2, with 4 bases in between. Germline loops: CDR1 GTSNPN, CDR2 SVGIG (reference sequence). The CDR3 is 12 residues long.

This chain links TRBV5-6 with TRBJ2-1, with D unclear. V was pared by 3 bases and J by 8 bases, with 6 bases between. Germline-derived CDR1 and CDR2 are SGHDT and YYEEEE. The CDR3 loop spans 11 amino acids. This CDR3 is CASSSYYEQFF. The CDR3, as DNA: TGTGCCAGCAGCTCTTACTATGAGCAGTTCTTC. The variable domain in full, completed from reference TRBV5-6 and TRBJ2-1, reads DAGVTQSPTHLIKTRGQQVTLRCSPKSGHDTVSWYQQALGQGPQFIFQYYEEEERQRGNFPDRFSGHQFPNYSSELNVNALLLGDSALYLCASSSYYEQFFGPGTRLTVL.

The chain uses TRBV6-5 and TRBJ1-1, with 7 bases matching TRBD1. V shed 5 bases and J 4 bases; nucleotides not matched to a gene: 10. CDR3 size: 15 residues. Looked up from germline, CDR1 is MNHEY and CDR2 is SVGAGI. CDR3 sequence (DNA): TGTGCCAGCAGTAGAACTTACAGGGGTGGCACTGAAGCTTTCTTT. Protein sequence: CASSRTYRGGTEAFF.

The chain uses TRBV7-3 and TRBJ2-7; 13 bases fit TRBD2. This CDR3 has 16 residues. The junction had 10 bases not matched to a gene; V was cut back by 5 bases and J by 6 bases. Germline V gene data show CDR1 as SGHTA and CDR2 as FQGTGA. CDR3 nucleotide sequence: TGTGCCAGCAGCATGACTAGCGGGAGGACGCTCTCCGAGCAGTACTTC. It encodes CASSMTSGRTLSEQYF.

This clone was picked up a small number of times. V and J are TRBV27 and TRBJ2-3, with a possible D match to TRBD1 (5 bases). With 4 bases removed from V and 0 bases from J, the gap between germline ends came to 14 bases. CDR1 and CDR2 (germline): MNHEY, SMNVEV (reference sequence). The CDR3 runs 16 residues. The CDR3 region is CASSSPSTASTDTQYF. CDR3 nucleotides: TGTGCCAGCAGTTCCCCCTCGACAGCTAGCACAGATACGCAGTATTTT.

This sequence joins TRBV30 and TRBJ1-5, with 9 bases matching TRBD1. The CDR3 loop spans 16 amino acids. The junction had 12 bases not matched to a gene; V was cut back by 2 bases and J by 7 bases. The germline V gene encodes CDR1 GTSNPN and CDR2 SVGIG (reference sequence). The CDR3 nucleotides are TGTGCCTGGAGTACACCCTACAGGGGGCGGGGGCAGCCCCAGCATTTT. Translated: CAWSTPYRGRGQPQHF.

The chain links TRBV19 to TRBJ1-2, with D maybe TRBD1 (6 bases). V was clipped by 5 bases and J by 6 bases, with 16 bases between them. CDR1 is LNHDA, CDR2 SQIVND, per germline (reference sequence). The CDR3 is 14 amino acids. Here the CDR3 reads CASSVSRGRDGYTF. The DNA for the CDR3 is TGTGCCAGTAGTGTCTCCAGGGGCCGGGATGGCTACACCTTC.

The rearrangement uses TRBV6-2 or TRBV6-3 and TRBJ1-6, with 7 bases aligning to TRBD1. Germline loops: CDR1 MNHEY, CDR2 SVGEGT. This CDR3 is built from 14 residues. Trimming took 4 bases from V and 9 from J; bases not matched to a gene: 6. CDR3: CASSLDRRGSPLHF. The DNA for the CDR3 is TGTGCCAGCAGTTTGGACAGGCGAGGTTCACCCCTCCACTTT.

The chain uses TRBV5-4 and TRBJ2-1, with 9 nucleotides matching TRBD2. The CDR3 covers 15 residues. V dropped 4 bases and J dropped 6; count of bases not matched to a gene: 8. The germline V gene encodes CDR1 SGHNT and CDR2 YYREEE (reference sequence). CDR3: CASSAGSGRTNEQFF. Written as DNA, the CDR3 is TGTGCCAGCAGCGCGGGAAGCGGGAGGACCAATGAGCAGTTCTTC.

The rearrangement uses TRBV29-1 and TRBJ2-7; weak D call: TRBD1 (6 bases). Germline V gene lookup returns CDR1 SQVTM and CDR2 ANQGSEA. CDR3 length: 14 amino acids. V gave up 7 bases and J gave up 6 bases, with 22 bases separating them. The CDR3 bases are TGCAGCGCCGTTCGCCCGGGTGGGGGCGGCGAGCAGTACTTC. Translation: CSAVRPGGGGEQYF.

The chain employs TRBV15 and TRBJ2-2; D remains unclear. Trimming took off 0 bases at V and 7 bases at J, with 3 bases between the two ends. CDR3 length equals 12 residues. CDR1 and CDR2 from the germline V gene are LNHNV and YYDKDF (reference sequence). The CDR3 coding sequence is TGTGCCACCAGCAGAGACGGCGGGGAGCTGTTTTTT. This codes for CATSRDGGELFF.

The V gene is TRBV2, the J gene TRBJ2-7, with 9 bases fitting TRBD2. V was clipped by 7 bases and J by 4 bases; unmatched bases: 20. CDR1 and CDR2 (germline): SNHLY, FYNNEI. This CDR3 spans 18 amino acids. For the CDR3, the DNA is TGTGCCAGCACAAAAGAAGGGACTAGCTTCTCAAGTGGTTACGAGCAGTACTTC. Translated: CASTKEGTSFSSGYEQYF.

This clone was seen only once. The chain carries TRBV30 and TRBJ2-5; TRBD1 might be the D (6 bases). The length of the CDR3 is 12 residues. Germline CDR1 GTSNPN, CDR2 SVGIG (reference sequence). V was cut by 2 bases and J by 9 bases, with 13 bases left in between. CDR3 coding DNA: TGTGCCTGGAGTAGGGGGACCGGGGCCCAGTACTTC. This sequence encodes CAWSRGTGAQYF.

V gene TRBV7-2 combines with J gene TRBJ2-1; TRBD2 matches 11 bases. V gave up 1 base and J gave up 15 bases; unmatched junction bases: 5. The CDR3 totals 13 residues. Per the germline V gene, CDR1 is SGHTA and CDR2 is FQGNSA. This CDR3 is CASSLGLAGGPFF. The DNA for the CDR3 is TGTGCCAGCAGCTTAGGGCTAGCGGGAGGACCGTTCTTC.

The gene calls are TRBV25-1 and TRBJ1-3; D remains ambiguous. Trimming removed 1 base from V and 10 bases from J, with 5 bases in between. CDR1 is MGHDK, CDR2 SYGVNS, per germline. The CDR3 length is 11 residues. The CDR3, as DNA: TGTGCCAGCAGTGAATCAGGAACCATATATTTT. This encodes CASSESGTIYF.

The chain carries TRBV7-9 and TRBJ2-1; D is possibly TRBD1 (6 bases). Trimming pared 10 bases from V and 5 bases from J, leaving 21 bases between. CDR1 and CDR2 from the germline V gene are SEHNR and FQNEAQ (reference sequence). The CDR3 is made up of 15 amino acids. The DNA of the CDR3 is TGTGCCACGCTCCTCGGGGACATGAACAACAATGAGCAGTTCTTC. It translates to CATLLGDMNNNEQFF.

The CDR3 reads CASRGTVSSGNTIYF. The CDR3 DNA is TGTGCCAGCCGGGGGACGGTGAGCTCTGGAAACACCATATATTTT. V is TRBV3-1 (or the pseudogene TRBV3-2) and J is TRBJ1-3, with a tentative D call TRBD1 (5 bases). Trimming cost V 8 bases and J 0 bases, with 14 bases left between them. This CDR3 comprises 15 residues. Germline V gene lookup returns CDR1 LGHDT and CDR2 YNNKEL (reference sequence).

Here the CDR3 DNA reads TGTGCCAGCAGTAAACAGGGGGCAGATGGTGAAAAACTGTTTTTT. It translates to CASSKQGADGEKLFF. The chain uses TRBV2 and TRBJ1-4, with 9 nucleotides matching TRBD1. Germline loops: CDR1 SNHLY, CDR2 FYNNEI. The CDR3 is 15 amino acids. V was pared by 5 bases and J by 7 bases, with 8 bases of the junction left unmatched.

This rearrangement joins TRBV19 to TRBJ2-5; 7 bases map to TRBD2. Looked up from germline, CDR1 is LNHDA and CDR2 is SQIVND (reference sequence). The CDR3 extends over 15 amino acids. Trimming at V came to 5 bases and at J to 0 bases, leaving 6 bases not matched to a gene. This CDR3 reads CASSRGLTYQETQYF. CDR3 bases: TGTGCCAGTAGTCGGGGACTAACCTACCAAGAGACCCAGTACTTC. Drawing the rest from reference TRBV19 and TRBJ2-5, the complete variable domain is DGGITQSPKYLFRKEGQNVTLSCEQNLNHDAMYWYRQDPGQGLRLIYYSQIVNDFQKGDIAEGYSVSREKKESFPLTVTSAQKNPTAFYLCASSRGLTYQETQYFGPGTRLLVL.